One sample yielded the 7 T cell receptor beta chains listed below, sequenced in a study of blood T cell repertoires in COVID-19. Clones were read by immunoSEQ multiplex PCR, and TCRdb kept only the in-frame ones, dropping some. The sample yields about 410,000 clones, 75% to 90% seen once. The sample comprised peripheral blood. The receptors stem from a woman aged 25 to 39 with active or convalescent COVID-19.

The gene calls are TRBV27 and TRBJ2-3; D is possibly TRBD2 (5 bases). V was shortened by 4 bases and J by 14 bases, with 22 bases between the two germline ends. The CDR3 covers 14 residues. CDR1 is MNHEY and CDR2 is SMNVEV in the germline V gene (reference sequence). The CDR3 coding sequence is TGTGCCAGCAGTTCCACCGGTGGTCTTCACCGGGGGTATTTT. As protein: CASSSTGGLHRGYF.

The chain joins TRBV7-2 to TRBJ2-1; 8 nucleotides agree with TRBD2. CDR3 size: 16 residues. CDR1 is SGHTA and CDR2 is FQGNSA in the germline V gene. The V and J ends lost 4 bases and 7 bases, in that order; junction bases with no gene match: 12. The CDR3 DNA reads TGTGCCAGCAGCTATATATCGGGACTAGTTGGGAATGAGCAGTTCTTC. It yields the protein CASSYISGLVGNEQFF.

This sequence joins TRBV2 and TRBJ1-1; no firm D call. Trimming took 6 bases from V and 1 from J, leaving 18 bases between them. The CDR3 contains 16 residues. Germline V CDR1 and CDR2: SNHLY, FYNNEI. In DNA form, the CDR3 reads TGTGCCAGCAGAACAACTCCGGGAACCTGGAACACTGAAGCTTTCTTT. Translated, it gives CASRTTPGTWNTEAFF.

The chain employs TRBV18 and TRBJ2-7; 9 nucleotides align to TRBD1. The CDR3 extends over 17 amino acids. Trimming at V came to 3 bases and at J to 0 bases, leaving 9 bases not matched to a gene. Looked up from germline, CDR1 is KGHSH and CDR2 is LQKENI. The CDR3 bases are TGTGCCAGCTCACCTGGGACAGGGAAATTGAGCTCCTACGAGCAGTACTTC. Protein product: CASSPGTGKLSSYEQYF.

This clone appeared a single time. The chain is built from TRBV27 and TRBJ1-2; 7 nucleotides agree with TRBD1. Germline CDR1 MNHEY, CDR2 SMNVEV (reference sequence). This CDR3 has 16 residues. J lost 2 bases, V lost 1 base, and 7 bases had no gene match. CDR3 nucleotide sequence: TGTGCCAGCAGTTTATTAGGGCTCAGGGGGAACTATGGCTACACCTTC. Translating it yields CASSLLGLRGNYGYTF.

This clone is a singleton in its sample. The chain combines TRBV27 with TRBJ1-5; TRBD1 matches 7 bases. Germline V lookup: CDR1 MNHEY, CDR2 SMNVEV (reference sequence). The CDR3 extends over 15 amino acids. The ends lost 3 bases at V and 4 bases at J; junction bases unmatched: 6. The CDR3 DNA sequence: TGTGCCAGCAGTTTGAAGGGCAGGGGGAATCAGCCCCAGCATTTT. Protein: CASSLKGRGNQPQHF.

The chain recombines TRBV6-5 with TRBJ1-5; 8 bases are shared with TRBD1. The CDR3 runs 13 residues. After removal of 6 bases from V and 5 bases from J, the junction contained 3 bases not matched to a gene. CDR1 is MNHEY, CDR2 SVGAGI, per germline. DNA of the CDR3: TGTGCCAGCAGCCAGACAGGGGATCAGCCCCAGCATTTT. Amino acids: CASSQTGDQPQHF.